Each of the 8 T cell receptor beta chains below was sequenced from the same sample in a study of blood T cell repertoires in COVID-19. Data came from immunoSEQ multiplex PCR; TCRdb stores just in-frame clones and leaves some out. The sample contains a few hundred thousand clones, around 88% of which appear only once. The sequenced sample consisted of peripheral blood. These receptors all come from a woman aged 25 to 39 who had recovered from COVID-19.

V gene TRBV9 combines with J gene TRBJ1-1; D perhaps matches TRBD1 (6 bases). There are 14 residues in the CDR3. CDR1 and CDR2 from the germline V gene are SGDLS and YYNGEE. V gave up 1 base and J gave up 1 base, with 8 bases separating them. CDR3 residues: CASSVTGPNTEAFF. The CDR3 coding sequence is TGTGCCAGCAGCGTAACAGGGCCGAACACTGAAGCTTTCTTT. Full variable domain (remainder filled in from reference TRBV9 and TRBJ1-1): DSGVTQTPKHLITATGQRVTLRCSPRSGDLSVYWYQQSLDQGLQFLIQYYNGEERAKGNILERFSAQQFPDLHSELNLSSLELGDSALYFCASSVTGPNTEAFFGQGTRLTVV.

V gene TRBV5-1 combines with J gene TRBJ1-6; weak D call: TRBD1 (6 bases). Germline CDR1 and CDR2: SGHRS and YFSETQ. This CDR3 comprises 17 residues. V was clipped by 4 bases and J by 0 bases, with 14 bases between them. DNA for the CDR3: TGCGCCAGCAGCACGGACAGCCTCTCCTCCTATAATTCACCCCTCCACTTT. This gives the protein CASSTDSLSSYNSPLHF.

This clone was counted only a few times. The V gene is TRBV6-1, the J gene TRBJ2-7, with a possible D match to TRBD1 (5 bases). V lost 0 bases and J lost 0, with 6 bases in between. Germline assignment: CDR1 MNHNS and CDR2 SASEGT. CDR3 length: 14 residues. CDR3 protein: CASSEADSSYEQYF. For the CDR3, the DNA is TGTGCCAGCAGTGAAGCAGACAGCTCCTACGAGCAGTACTTC.

V gene TRBV7-9 combines with J gene TRBJ2-2; 11 bases are shared with TRBD2. The CDR3 has 18 residues. Trimming removed 2 bases from V and 0 bases from J; junction bases left unmatched: 5. The germline CDR1 and CDR2 sequences are SEHNR and FQNEAQ (reference sequence). The CDR3: CASSLRASGGTNTGELFF. The CDR3 nucleotides read TGTGCCAGCAGCTTACGGGCTAGCGGGGGGACGAACACCGGGGAGCTGTTTTTT.

V usage is TRBV5-6 and J usage is TRBJ1-2, with TRBD1 identical over 8 bases. V shed 0 bases, J shed 8 bases, and the junction held 12 bases outside the gene matches. This CDR3 has 16 amino acids. CDR1 is SGHDT and CDR2 is YYEEEE in the germline V gene. CDR3 loop: CASSLENVGQGYGYTF. DNA for the CDR3: TGTGCCAGCAGCTTGGAAAATGTAGGACAGGGTTACGGCTACACCTTC.

Here the CDR3 DNA reads TGCGCCAGCAGCTTGGCCGGACAGAACACCGGGGAGCTGTTTTTT. Its translation: CASSLAGQNTGELFF. This rearrangement joins TRBV5-1 to TRBJ2-2; possibly TRBD1 for D (5 bases). The CDR3 covers 15 residues. Germline lookup yields CDR1 SGHRS and CDR2 YFSETQ. V lost 0 bases, J lost 1 base, and 7 bases lay in between.

The chain employs TRBV7-2 and TRBJ2-5; 9 bases are shared with TRBD1. The germline gives CDR1 SGHTA, CDR2 FQGNSA. V shed 4 bases and J 5 bases; nucleotides not matched to a gene: 8. This CDR3 region has 15 residues. The CDR3 here is CASSSMGQGGETQYF. CDR3 nucleotide sequence: TGTGCCAGCAGCTCCATGGGACAGGGAGGGGAGACCCAGTACTTC.

This clone was picked up one time. V gene TRBV5-1 combines with J gene TRBJ2-7; TRBD1 might be the D (5 bases). Germline CDR1 is SGHRS and CDR2 is YFSETQ. V was clipped by 5 bases and J by 5 bases, with 17 bases between them. This CDR3 is built from 14 residues. The CDR3 here is CASRVQGHNNEQYF. The CDR3 coding sequence is TGCGCCAGCAGGGTGCAGGGTCATAACAACGAGCAGTACTTC. Complete variable domain (other parts from reference TRBV5-1 and TRBJ2-7): KAGVTQTPRYLIKTRGQQVTLSCSPISGHRSVSWYQQTPGQGLQFLFEYFSETQRNKGNFPGRFSGRQFSNSRSEMNVSTLELGDSALYLCASRVQGHNNEQYFGPGTRLTVT.